One sample yielded the 24 T cell receptor beta chains listed below, sequenced in a study of blood T cells in healthy people across ages. Together with a sample-barcoded 5' primer, a J-beta primer mix was included in a second PCR lasting about 6 to 12 cycles. From the 5' RACE reads, TCRdb called clonotypes with MiXCR, one entry per CDR3 protein. Of 850,000 to 950,000 distinct CDR3 sequences detected, 29% appear once; the ten largest clones hold 17%. Sequenced material: blood. These receptors originate from a woman older than 75 in good health.

Concerning this clonotype: One junction end does not reproduce the germline sequence, and a read error may be involved. V and J are TRBV12-3 or TRBV12-4 and TRBJ2-3; no reliable D call. The CDR3 is 14 residues long. The CDR3 protein is CASISAVSADTEYF. In nucleotides, the CDR3 is TGTGCCAGCATATCAGCAGTGAGCGCAGATACGGAGTATTTT.

This clonotype was seen a handful of times. This may come from a read error, since a much larger clone is one base off. The chain recombines TRBV15 with TRBJ2-4; D remains ambiguous. Gene TRBJ2-7 matches the end of the DNA better, so the J call may be wrong. Germline CDR1 reads LNHNV; CDR2 reads YYDKDF (reference sequence). The CDR3 length is 14 residues. CDR3 residues: CATSRDAGAYEQYF. CDR3 sequence (DNA): TGTGCCACCAGCAGAGATGCAGGCGCCTACGAGCAGTACTTC.

V usage is TRBV11-3 and J usage is TRBJ2-1; the D gene is possibly TRBD1 (5 bases). V gave up 5 bases and J gave up 13 bases, with 24 bases separating them. The CDR3 runs 15 residues. Germline V CDR1 and CDR2: SGHNT, YENEEA. CDR3 protein: CASSIGANLQETQFF. The CDR3 nucleotides read TGTGCCAGCAGCATAGGGGCGAATCTCCAAGAGACCCAGTTCTTC.

Comments on this clonotype: This may come from a read error, since a much larger clone is one base off. The chain recombines TRBV3-1 with TRBJ2-5, with 9 bases identical to TRBD2. Losses at the gene ends were 1 base for V and 11 bases for J; bases not matched to a gene: 17. CDR3 length: 17 amino acids. Germline V gives CDR1 LGHDT, CDR2 YNNKEL (reference sequence). The DNA for the CDR3 is TGTGCCAGCAGCCAAGTCTTTATAGCGGGGGTCTACAATGAGCAGTACTTC. It codes for CASSQVFIAGVYNEQYF.

The chain carries TRBV24-1 and TRBJ1-1; a possible D gene is TRBD1 (6 bases). Germline V gene sequence: CDR1 KGHDR, CDR2 SFDVKD. The germline V and J ends were trimmed by 5 bases and 5 bases, with 11 bases remaining between them. The CDR3 contains 13 residues. As DNA, the CDR3 is TGTGCCACCAGTGCTTTAGGGGGAACTGAAGCTTTCTTT. Amino acid sequence: CATSALGGTEAFF.

In this sample, this clonotype turned up many times. The rearrangement uses TRBV6-2 or TRBV6-3 and TRBJ2-5; D tentatively reads TRBD1 or TRBD2 (6 bases each). The CDR3 covers 14 residues. Germline assignment: CDR1 MNHEY and CDR2 SVGEGT. V was clipped by 8 bases and J by 3 bases, with 16 bases between them. The CDR3 nucleotides are TGTGCCAGCGCTCCCCCGGGGGCGGAAGAGACCCAGTACTTC. It specifies CASAPPGAEETQYF.

The chain carries TRBV7-2 and TRBJ2-1, with D unclear. Germline V lookup: CDR1 SGHTA, CDR2 FQGNSA. The CDR3 consists of 12 residues. Deletions cut 6 bases from V and 8 bases from J, with 11 bases between. The DNA for the CDR3 is TGTGCCAGCAGGTTCGCAGGAGATGAGCAGTTCTTC. It yields the protein CASRFAGDEQFF.

This clonotype was detected many times. The chain combines TRBV5-6 with TRBJ2-4, with 7 nucleotides matching TRBD1. Germline V gives CDR1 SGHDT, CDR2 YYEEEE. This CDR3 has 16 amino acids. V trimming: 4 bases; J trimming: 2 bases; junction bases outside the gene matches: 9. CDR3 protein: CASSPGTAGTKNIQYF. The CDR3 coding sequence is TGTGCCAGCAGCCCAGGGACAGCCGGGACCAAAAACATTCAGTACTTC. Full variable domain (rest looked up from reference TRBV5-6 and TRBJ2-4): DAGVTQSPTHLIKTRGQQVTLRCSPKSGHDTVSWYQQALGQGPQFIFQYYEEEERQRGNFPDRFSGHQFPNYSSELNVNALLLGDSALYLCASSPGTAGTKNIQYFGAGTRLSVL.

The chain joins TRBV6-6 to TRBJ1-2; D might be TRBD1 (6 bases). V lost 7 bases, J lost 7 bases, and 16 bases lay in between. The CDR3 extends over 13 amino acids. Per the germline V gene, CDR1 is MNHNY and CDR2 is SVGAGI (reference sequence). CDR3 in DNA: TGTGCCAGCACCCTAGGGGGAGGGGCTGGCTACACCTTC. Protein product: CASTLGGGAGYTF.

This clonotype was seen just once. V usage is TRBV5-1 and J usage is TRBJ2-1; D tentatively reads TRBD1 or TRBD2 (5 bases each). With 0 bases removed from V and 6 bases from J, the gap between germline ends came to 16 bases. The CDR3 length is 16 residues. Per germline, CDR1 SGHRS and CDR2 YFSETQ. This chain's CDR3 is CASSLGLLGTGNEQFF. The DNA of the CDR3 is TGCGCCAGCAGCTTGGGCCTATTGGGGACGGGCAATGAGCAGTTCTTC.

This clonotype was seen ten or more times. This chain joins TRBV7-2 and TRBJ2-7; TRBD1 matches 9 bases. The germline CDR1 and CDR2 sequences are SGHTA and FQGNSA. This CDR3 is 14 amino acids long. V shed 4 bases and J 5 bases; nucleotides not matched to a gene: 6. The CDR3 DNA sequence: TGTGCCAGCAGCTGTACAGGGGGCTCTGACGAGCAGTACTTC. It translates to CASSCTGGSDEQYF.

This clonotype was observed many times. This chain links TRBV6-2 or TRBV6-3 with TRBJ2-1; 9 bases map to TRBD1. From germline, CDR1 is MNHEY and CDR2 SVGEGT. The V gene end was trimmed by 2 bases and the J gene end by 4 bases; junction bases not matched to a gene: 6. CDR3 size: 16 residues. CDR3 sequence: CASSYDRGVGYNEQFF. In DNA form, the CDR3 reads TGTGCCAGCAGTTACGACAGGGGGGTTGGTTACAATGAGCAGTTCTTC.

V is TRBV7-2 and J is TRBJ1-2; possibly TRBD1 for D (6 bases). V lost 5 bases, J lost 5 bases, and 18 bases lay in between. CDR1 and CDR2 (germline): SGHTA, FQGNSA. This CDR3 comprises 15 residues. The CDR3 is CASSPPPGDRYGYTF. CDR3 in DNA: TGTGCCAGCAGCCCCCCGCCAGGGGATAGGTATGGCTACACCTTC.

The gene calls are TRBV7-2 and TRBJ2-5; either TRBD1 or TRBD2 may supply D (7 bases each). The J call is in doubt because the DNA end fits TRBJ2-7 better. Germline V lookup: CDR1 SGHTA, CDR2 FQGNSA. The CDR3 has 15 residues. The CDR3 DNA sequence: TGTGCCAGCAGCTCCCAGGGGGGAGGGCCTTACGAGCAGTACTTC. Its protein product is CASSSQGGGPYEQYF.

This clonotype appeared a few times. The chain joins TRBV24-1 to TRBJ2-2; 10 bases map to TRBD1. With 6 bases clipped from V and 2 bases from J, the junction kept 14 bases outside the gene matches. The CDR3 runs to 19 residues. The germline CDR1 and CDR2 sequences are KGHDR and SFDVKD. For the CDR3, the DNA is TGTGCCACCAGTCGAAAGTCCGGGACAGGGGCTATTAACACCGGGGAGCTGTTTTTT. It yields the protein CATSRKSGTGAINTGELFF.

This clonotype showed up many times. The V call is TRBV4-3, the J call TRBJ1-2, with D possibly being TRBD1 (5 bases). V lost 0 bases and J 8 bases, leaving 16 bases between the germline ends. CDR1 is LGHNA, CDR2 YSLEER, per germline. The CDR3 is 15 amino acids. The CDR3 DNA reads TGCGCCAGCAGCCAAGATAGGGGAGGGACGACGGGCTACACCTTC. This sequence encodes CASSQDRGGTTGYTF.

The V call is TRBV20-1, the J call TRBJ1-1; D is perhaps TRBD1 (5 bases). Germline lookup yields CDR1 DFQATT and CDR2 SNEGSKA (reference sequence). This CDR3 is built from 14 residues. The germline V and J ends were trimmed by 3 bases and 3 bases, with 14 bases remaining between them. CDR3 DNA: TGCAGTGCTAGGGACCTGGGGACCGACACTGAAGCTTTCTTT. Translating it yields CSARDLGTDTEAFF.

There are many counts of this clonotype. The chain recombines TRBV29-1 with TRBJ2-3; no clear D. CDR1 and CDR2 (germline): SQVTM, ANQGSEA. V was clipped by 6 bases and J by 2 bases, with 12 bases between them. The CDR3 contains 13 residues. The CDR3 bases are TGCAGCGTCCGGACGGATTCCACAGATACGCAGTATTTT. Translated, it gives CSVRTDSTDTQYF.

This clonotype was detected many times. The chain has TRBV5-1 and TRBJ1-5; no clear D. The CDR3 runs 13 residues. V lost 0 bases and J lost 3, with 4 bases in between. Germline V gene data show CDR1 as SGHRS and CDR2 as YFSETQ. The CDR3 nucleotides read TGCGCCAGCAGCTTGGCCACCAATCAGCCCCAGCATTTT. It specifies CASSLATNQPQHF.

The V and J genes are TRBV14 and TRBJ2-1, with D hard to call. Trimming took off 1 base at V and 8 bases at J, with 30 bases between the two ends. The CDR3 covers 20 residues. Germline lookup yields CDR1 SGHDN and CDR2 FVKESK. The CDR3 region is CASSQGIFQDPVRPGHEQFF. DNA of the CDR3: TGTGCCAGCAGCCAAGGGATCTTCCAGGACCCCGTTCGACCGGGTCATGAGCAGTTCTTC.

This sequence joins TRBV28 and TRBJ2-7; D remains ambiguous. Trimming removed 6 bases at V and 1 base at J, with 13 bases between. The germline CDR1 and CDR2 sequences are MDHEN and SYDVKM. There are 14 residues in the CDR3. Here the CDR3 reads CASRAPSPSYEQYF. CDR3 nucleotides: TGTGCCAGCAGGGCACCCAGCCCATCCTACGAGCAGTACTTC.

The chain links TRBV20-1 to TRBJ1-1; 9 nucleotides agree with TRBD1. The germline V gene has CDR1 DFQATT and CDR2 SNEGSKA (reference sequence). The CDR3 runs 13 residues. The junction had 7 bases not matched to a gene; V was cut back by 5 bases and J by 6 bases. CDR3 residues: CSAPDRGSAEAFF. CDR3 DNA: TGCAGTGCTCCGGACAGGGGTTCGGCTGAAGCTTTCTTT.

Ten or more counts support this clonotype. Here the CDR3 DNA reads TGTGCCAGCAGGGATTCCGGGACAGGTCGGTCAGAGACCCAGTACTTC. It codes for CASRDSGTGRSETQYF. This chain uses TRBV7-9 with TRBJ2-5; 8 positions agree with TRBD1. Germline CDR1 and CDR2: SEHNR and FQNEAQ (reference sequence). The CDR3 runs 16 residues. V lost 6 bases, J lost 4 bases, and 13 bases stayed unmatched.

This clonotype has more than one count but fewer than ten. The rearrangement uses TRBV5-5 and TRBJ2-1; the match to TRBD2 covers 10 bases. Per germline, CDR1 SGHKS and CDR2 YYEKEE (reference sequence). The CDR3 is 15 amino acids. J lost 4 bases, V lost 4 bases, and 5 bases had no gene match. For the CDR3, the DNA is TGTGCCAGCAGCAAGCTAGCGGGGGAGTACAATGAGCAGTTCTTC. It is translated as CASSKLAGEYNEQFF.